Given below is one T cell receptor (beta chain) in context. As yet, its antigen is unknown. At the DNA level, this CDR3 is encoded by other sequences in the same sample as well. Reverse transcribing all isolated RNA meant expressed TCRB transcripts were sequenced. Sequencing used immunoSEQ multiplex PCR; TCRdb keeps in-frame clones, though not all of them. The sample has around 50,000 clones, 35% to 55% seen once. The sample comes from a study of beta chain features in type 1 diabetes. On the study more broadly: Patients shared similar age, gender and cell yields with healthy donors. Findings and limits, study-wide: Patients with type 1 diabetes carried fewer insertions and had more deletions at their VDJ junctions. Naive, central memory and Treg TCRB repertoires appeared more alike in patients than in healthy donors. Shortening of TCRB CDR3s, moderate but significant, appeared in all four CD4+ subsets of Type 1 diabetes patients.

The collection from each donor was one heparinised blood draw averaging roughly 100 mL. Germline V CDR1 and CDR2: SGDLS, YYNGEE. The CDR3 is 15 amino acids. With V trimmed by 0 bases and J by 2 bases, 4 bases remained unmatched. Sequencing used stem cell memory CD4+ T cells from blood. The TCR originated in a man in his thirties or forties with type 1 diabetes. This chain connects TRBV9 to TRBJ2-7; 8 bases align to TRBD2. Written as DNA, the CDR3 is TGTGCCAGCAGCGTAGAGACGGGGGGGACCTACGAGCAGTACTTC. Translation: CASSVETGGTYEQYF.